This passage covers 27 T cell receptor beta chains from one sample sequenced in a study of shared clonotypes between healthy human individuals. The repertoire was sequenced with immunoSEQ multiplex PCR; TCRdb's copy has only in-frame clones and lacks some. The sample holds 2.5 million or so clones, roughly nine tenths seen once. Sequenced material: naive CD4+ T cells sorted from blood. Subset meaning: CD45RA+ positively selected. These receptors all stem from a man aged 18 to 30 in good health.

This clone was detected only once. The V call is TRBV6-5, the J call TRBJ1-5, with D tentatively TRBD1 (5 bases). V shed 6 bases and J shed 6 bases, with 12 bases lying between them. The CDR3 has 13 residues. Germline CDR1 MNHEY, CDR2 SVGAGI. This CDR3 reads CASSQGRGQPQHF. As DNA, the CDR3 is TGTGCCAGCAGCCAGGGAAGGGGTCAGCCCCAGCATTTT.

The chain uses TRBV28 and TRBJ1-2; maybe TRBD1 (6 bases). Trimming shortened V by 6 bases and J by 0 bases, and 11 bases separated the two germline ends. This CDR3 spans 14 amino acids. Germline V CDR1 and CDR2: MDHEN, SYDVKM. CDR3 nucleotides: TGTGCCAGCAGACTGGACAGTACTAACTATGGCTACACCTTC. Its translation: CASRLDSTNYGYTF.

The DNA for the CDR3 is TGTGCCGGGACAGGTCAGACTCTTGGGGCCAACGTCCTGACTTTC. Amino acids: CAGTGQTLGANVLTF. J is TRBJ2-6 and V is TRBV30; the match to TRBD1 covers 8 bases. V trimming: 8 bases; J trimming: 3 bases; junction bases outside the gene matches: 9. The length of the CDR3 is 15 residues. Germline values: CDR1 GTSNPN, CDR2 SVGIG (reference sequence). The whole variable domain, remainder taken from reference TRBV30 and TRBJ2-6, is SQTIHQWPATLVQPVGSPLSLECTVEGTSNPNLYWYRQAAGRGLQLLFYSVGIGQISSEVPQNLSASRPQDRQFILSSKKLLLSDSGFYLCAGTGQTLGANVLTFGAGSRLTVL.

This clone was counted only a few times. This chain connects TRBV10-3 to TRBJ1-2; 7 bases line up with TRBD1. The CDR3 loop spans 13 amino acids. From germline, CDR1 is ENHRY and CDR2 SYGVKD. V lost 6 bases and J lost 4; bases outside the gene matches: 5. The CDR3 protein is CAISRDSLYGYTF. CDR3 DNA sequence: TGTGCCATCAGCCGGGACAGCCTCTATGGCTACACCTTC.

This clone has more than one count but fewer than ten. Other DNA sequences in the same sample also yield this CDR3. Here the CDR3 DNA reads TGTGCCAGCAGCCCAGGGACCGAGCAGTACTTC. Protein sequence: CASSPGTEQYF. V gene TRBV7-9 combines with J gene TRBJ2-7, with D possibly being TRBD1 or TRBD2 (5 bases each). The CDR3 runs 11 residues. The V end lost 5 bases, the J end lost 6 bases, and 8 bases lay between the germline ends. Germline V lookup: CDR1 SEHNR, CDR2 FQNEAQ (reference sequence).

J is TRBJ2-5 and V is TRBV7-6; 8 bases are a match to TRBD2. The CDR3 runs to 16 residues. The trim removed 3 bases at V and 5 bases at J, leaving 11 bases unmatched. Looked up from germline, CDR1 is SGHVS and CDR2 is FNYEAQ. The DNA for the CDR3 is TGTGCCAGCAGCTTCGGGAGGAGCGGGAGTGCGGAGACCCAGTACTTC. Its translation: CASSFGRSGSAETQYF.

Worth noting for this clone: Other DNA sequences within the sample encode an identical CDR3. The chain couples TRBV19 to TRBJ1-3, with no clear D. Germline V lookup: CDR1 LNHDA, CDR2 SQIVND (reference sequence). The CDR3 loop spans 15 amino acids. Trimming stripped 5 bases from V and 0 bases from J, with 11 bases between. This CDR3 reads CASSPRQSSGNTIYF. For the CDR3, the DNA is TGTGCCAGTAGTCCCCGACAAAGCTCTGGAAACACCATATATTTT.

This chain connects TRBV28 to TRBJ1-6; a possible D gene is TRBD1 (6 bases). The CDR3 covers 16 residues. The V gene lost 3 bases and the J gene lost 8 bases, with 17 bases spanning the gap. Germline CDR1 is MDHEN and CDR2 is SYDVKM. CDR3 nucleotides: TGTGCCAGCAGTTTTCTCGAGGGGTCAGGGGATTCACCCCTCCACTTT. It specifies CASSFLEGSGDSPLHF. Together with reference TRBV28 and TRBJ1-6, the CDR3 gives the full variable domain: DVKVTQSSRYLVKRTGEKVFLECVQDMDHENMFWYRQDPGLGLRLIYFSYDVKMKEKGDIPEGYSVSREKKERFSLILESASTNQTSMYLCASSFLEGSGDSPLHFGNGTRLTVT.

The rearrangement joins TRBV6-1 to TRBJ2-7; D uncertain. In germline, CDR1 is MNHNS, CDR2 SASEGT. Trimming cost V 0 bases and J 9 bases, with 12 bases left between them. CDR3 length equals 13 residues. CDR3 nucleotide sequence: TGTGCCAGCAGTGAAGCGCTTTGGTTCCGGCAGTACTTC. It translates to CASSEALWFRQYF.

This clone was seen a single time. This chain connects TRBV18 to TRBJ2-7, with D possibly being TRBD1 or TRBD2 (5 bases each). Germline CDR1 reads KGHSH; CDR2 reads LQKENI. The CDR3 sequence is 15 residues long. Between the trimmed V and J ends, which lost 3 bases and 4 bases, there was a span of 16 bases. The DNA for the CDR3 is TGTGCCAGCTCACCGGGCAGTGGGGGTGTATACGAGCAGTACTTC. This translates into CASSPGSGGVYEQYF.

The rearrangement uses TRBV7-9 and TRBJ1-3; D is unclear. Germline lookup yields CDR1 SEHNR and CDR2 FQNEAQ (reference sequence). The V end was cut by 5 bases, the J end by 4 bases, with 6 bases between. The CDR3 length is 12 residues. The CDR3 nucleotides are TGTGCCAGCAGCCCCCTCGGAAACACCATATATTTT. This sequence encodes CASSPLGNTIYF.

The chain combines TRBV4-1 with TRBJ1-5; weak D call: TRBD1 (5 bases). Between the trimmed V and J ends, which lost 0 bases and 6 bases, there was a span of 12 bases. This CDR3 comprises 15 residues. The germline V gene encodes CDR1 MGHRA and CDR2 YSYEKL. The CDR3 coding sequence is TGCGCCAGCAGCCAAGAATTTCGGGACGGTCAGCCCCAGCATTTT. Amino acid sequence: CASSQEFRDGQPQHF.

This clone was seen only a few times. This sequence joins TRBV10-3 and TRBJ1-4, with 9 bases that match TRBD1. CDR3 length: 14 amino acids. V was pared by 6 bases and J by 5 bases, with 4 bases of the junction left unmatched. Germline V CDR1 and CDR2: ENHRY, SYGVKD. CDR3 in DNA: TGTGCCATCAGCCCGGGACAGGGAAATGAAAAACTGTTTTTT. It yields the protein CAISPGQGNEKLFF.

The chain combines TRBV11-2 with TRBJ1-1, with D tentatively TRBD1 (6 bases). Trimming shortened V by 1 base and J by 8 bases, and 11 bases separated the two germline ends. The CDR3 totals 13 residues. Germline CDR1 and CDR2: SGHAT and FQNNGV. CDR3 DNA sequence: TGTGCCAGCAGCTTAGTCAGGGGCAGGGAAGCTTTCTTT. It codes for CASSLVRGREAFF.

The chain couples TRBV4-3 to TRBJ2-2; 7 positions match TRBD1. Germline trimming cut 0 bases from V and 4 bases from J; bases unmatched to any gene: 8. CDR3 length: 17 residues. Germline values: CDR1 LGHNA, CDR2 YSLEER. The CDR3 DNA sequence: TGCGCCAGCAGCCAAGAGGGCTGGACAGGCCTCACCGGGGAGCTGTTTTTT. It translates to CASSQEGWTGLTGELFF.

This chain uses TRBV7-2 with TRBJ2-7, with D possibly matching TRBD2 (5 bases). V dropped 5 bases and J dropped 0 bases, with 14 bases sitting between them. CDR3 length: 15 amino acids. CDR1 and CDR2 from the germline V gene are SGHTA and FQGNSA. The CDR3 region is CASSPWSSSSYEQYF. CDR3 bases: TGTGCCAGCAGCCCATGGTCTAGCAGCTCCTACGAGCAGTACTTC.

The chain carries TRBV11-2 and TRBJ2-7; TRBD1 matches 7 bases. The CDR3 contains 14 residues. Germline V gene data show CDR1 as SGHAT and CDR2 as FQNNGV. After removal of 4 bases from V and 1 base from J, the junction contained 4 bases not matched to a gene. The CDR3 loop is CASSSVRGSYEQYF. CDR3 nucleotide sequence: TGTGCCAGCAGCTCGGTCAGGGGGTCCTACGAGCAGTACTTC.

The rearrangement links TRBV5-4 to TRBJ2-7, with D perhaps given as TRBD1 or TRBD2 (5 bases each). V was shortened by 2 bases and J by 6 bases, with 12 bases between the two germline ends. CDR3 length: 13 residues. Germline CDR1 is SGHNT and CDR2 is YYREEE (reference sequence). CDR3 nucleotides: TGTGCCAGCAGCTTTAATATCGGGGCCGAGCAGTACTTC. As protein: CASSFNIGAEQYF.

This chain joins TRBV7-9 and TRBJ1-3; D gene uncertain. The CDR3 extends over 15 amino acids. V dropped 3 bases and J dropped 1 base, with 10 bases sitting between them. Germline V gene lookup returns CDR1 SEHNR and CDR2 FQNEAQ (reference sequence). DNA for the CDR3: TGTGCCAGCAGCTTTATGTCCGGGTCTGGAAACACCATATATTTT. Translated, it gives CASSFMSGSGNTIYF.

The chain has TRBV12-5 and TRBJ2-5, with 12 bases fitting TRBD2. This CDR3 has 18 residues. CDR1 is LGHNT, CDR2 FRNRAP, per germline. V shed 5 bases, J shed 5 bases, and the junction held 15 bases outside the gene matches. This CDR3 is CASGPGWLAGGSGETQYF. Written as DNA, the CDR3 is TGTGCTAGTGGTCCTGGGTGGCTAGCGGGAGGGTCGGGGGAGACCCAGTACTTC.

The chain links TRBV2 to TRBJ2-2, with D possibly matching TRBD2 (5 bases). From germline, CDR1 is SNHLY and CDR2 FYNNEI. CDR3 size: 13 residues. With 5 bases removed from V and 5 bases from J, the gap between germline ends came to 9 bases. The DNA for the CDR3 is TGTGCCAGCAGTCTTCCGGGGACCGGGGAGCTGTTTTTT. This sequence encodes CASSLPGTGELFF.

The chain links TRBV2 to TRBJ1-1; perhaps TRBD1 as D (6 bases). This CDR3 region has 14 residues. CDR1 SNHLY and CDR2 FYNNEI come from the germline V gene. Deletions cut 2 bases from V and 4 bases from J, with 11 bases between. The CDR3 DNA reads TGTGCCAGCAGTGAATTTCGGGGGCCCACTGAAGCTTTCTTT. Residues: CASSEFRGPTEAFF. The whole variable domain, remainder taken from reference TRBV2 and TRBJ1-1, is EPEVTQTPSHQVTQMGQEVILRCVPISNHLYFYWYRQILGQKVEFLVSFYNNEISEKSEIFDDQFSVERPDGSNFTLKIRSTKLEDSAMYFCASSEFRGPTEAFFGQGTRLTVV.

The rearrangement uses TRBV10-3 and TRBJ2-7; D not resolved. The CDR3 length is 11 residues. Trimming shortened V by 0 bases and J by 9 bases, and 6 bases separated the two germline ends. The germline gives CDR1 ENHRY, CDR2 SYGVKD. Here the CDR3 reads CAISESRWQYF. Written as DNA, the CDR3 is TGTGCCATCAGTGAGTCGCGGTGGCAGTACTTC.

The chain joins TRBV6-4 to TRBJ2-3; perhaps TRBD2 as D (6 bases). V was trimmed by 6 bases and J by 0 bases, leaving 16 bases between them. Germline CDR1 and CDR2: MRHNA and SNTAGT. The CDR3 has 16 residues. Here the CDR3 reads CASSPGGTSSTDTQYF. CDR3 in DNA: TGTGCCAGCAGCCCCGGGGGAACCTCTAGCACAGATACGCAGTATTTT.

The rearrangement uses TRBV7-9 and TRBJ2-3; D is possibly TRBD2 (6 bases). With 5 bases removed from V and 2 bases from J, the gap between germline ends came to 20 bases. The germline CDR1 and CDR2 sequences are SEHNR and FQNEAQ (reference sequence). The CDR3 covers 17 residues. The CDR3 DNA reads TGTGCCAGCAGCAACCCACGTGGCGGGACGAACACAGATACGCAGTATTTT. Protein sequence: CASSNPRGGTNTDTQYF.

The rearrangement joins TRBV10-3 to TRBJ2-7, with TRBD2 as a possible D gene (7 bases). The CDR3 runs to 16 residues. Germline CDR1 ENHRY, CDR2 SYGVKD. The germline V and J ends were trimmed by 0 bases and 3 bases, with 15 bases remaining between them. CDR3 amino acids: CAISESGRGGRYEQYF. The CDR3 coding sequence is TGTGCCATCAGTGAGTCAGGTAGGGGGGGTCGCTACGAGCAGTACTTC.

The rearrangement links TRBV4-3 to TRBJ1-1; D not certain. The CDR3 runs 14 residues. The V gene's germline CDR1 is LGHNA and CDR2 YSLEER. Trimming shortened V by 4 bases and J by 1 base, and 10 bases separated the two germline ends. The CDR3 DNA reads TGCGCCAGCAGCCGGCGGTTGGAGAACACTGAAGCTTTCTTT. Translating it yields CASSRRLENTEAFF.